The TCR beta chain under discussion was sequenced for a study of control samples from healthy donors and cancer patients. Here immunoSEQ multiplex PCR was the method, and the copy in TCRdb shows in-frame clones only, minus some. The table records 170,000 or so clones, 90% to 95% of them present only once. Germline V gene lookup returns CDR1 MNHEY and CDR2 SVGAGI. The V and J ends lost 7 bases and 0 bases respectively, with 7 bases between them. The CDR3 consists of 13 residues. The gene calls are TRBV6-5 and TRBJ2-1; D not certain. Material: blood. The origin of this receptor is a man under 40 in good health. The CDR3 here is CASIILSYNEQFF. The DNA of the CDR3 is TGTGCCAGCATCATCCTCTCCTACAATGAGCAGTTCTTC.